The sequence of this T cell receptor (beta chain) was determined in a study of response to subunit inactivated influenza vaccine. Study-wide results and caveats: Authors suggested that a seasonal influenza vaccination recruits few new T cells each time.

TCRdb redid the calling of the RT-PCR reads with MiXCR, one entry per CDR3 protein. The sample lists about 190,000 distinct CDR3 sequences; around 15% were seen once. This clonotype was observed a handful of times. What it recognizes is unknown. V lost 7 bases and J lost 0; bases outside the gene matches: 9. Germline V CDR1 and CDR2: SGHRS, YFSETQ. The CDR3 totals 15 residues. The V and J genes are TRBV5-1 and TRBJ1-2, with 7 bases identical to TRBD1. This TCR was sampled from a man aged 45 to 65 who received an inactivated influenza vaccine. The material sequenced was CD8+ T cells sorted from PBMCs, taken 4 to 6 days after vaccination. CDR3 DNA sequence: TGCGCCAGCCGGGACAGCTCTTTCGCTAACTATGGCTACACCTTC. Translation gives CASRDSSFANYGYTF.